This TCR beta chain was identified in a study of early T cells in non-severe SARS-CoV-2 infection. Looking at the study overall: Chains were not paired, and sequencing was done on bulk RNA from unsorted whole blood.

Germline-derived CDR1 and CDR2 are SEHNR and FQNEAQ (reference sequence). The CDR3 contains 17 residues. Trimming shortened V by 5 bases and J by 0 bases, and 14 bases separated the two germline ends. Study results and caveats: Clonotype matching in VDJdb favored anti-spike CD8 responses and did not capture private and CD4 specificities.

This clonotype was recorded many times. Its antigen is not known. cDNA molecules, individually, were tagged with unique molecular identifiers. MiXCR, applied by TCRdb to the 5' RACE reads, yields one record per CDR3 protein. The repertoire consists of about 35,000 distinct CDR3 sequences, with 5.5% occurring once and the leading ten covering approximately 4%. The receptor comes from an adult who was a healthcare worker with PCR-confirmed SARS-CoV-2 infection or an uninfected control (not recorded which). The chain uses TRBV7-9 and TRBJ1-6; D is uncertain. The sequences come from whole blood, collected at baseline. CDR3 residues: CASSLRPTSSYNSPLHF. The DNA for the CDR3 is TGTGCCAGCAGCCTTAGGCCCACTAGCTCCTATAATTCACCCCTCCACTTT.